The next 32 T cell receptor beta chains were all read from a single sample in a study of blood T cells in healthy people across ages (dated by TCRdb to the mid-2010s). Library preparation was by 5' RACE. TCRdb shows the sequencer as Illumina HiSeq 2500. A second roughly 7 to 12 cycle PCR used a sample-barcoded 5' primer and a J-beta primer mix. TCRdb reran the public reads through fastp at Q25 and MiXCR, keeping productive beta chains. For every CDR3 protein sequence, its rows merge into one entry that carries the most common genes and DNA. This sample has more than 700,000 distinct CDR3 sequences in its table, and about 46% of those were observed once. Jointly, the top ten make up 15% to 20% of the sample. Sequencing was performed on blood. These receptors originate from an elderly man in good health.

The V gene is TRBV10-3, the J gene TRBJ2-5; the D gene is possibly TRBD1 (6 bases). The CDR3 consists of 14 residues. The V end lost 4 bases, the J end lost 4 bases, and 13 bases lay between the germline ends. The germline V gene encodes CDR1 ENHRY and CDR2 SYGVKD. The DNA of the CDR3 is TGTGCCATCAGTGTGGGACAAACTAGAGAGACCCAGTACTTC. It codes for CAISVGQTRETQYF.

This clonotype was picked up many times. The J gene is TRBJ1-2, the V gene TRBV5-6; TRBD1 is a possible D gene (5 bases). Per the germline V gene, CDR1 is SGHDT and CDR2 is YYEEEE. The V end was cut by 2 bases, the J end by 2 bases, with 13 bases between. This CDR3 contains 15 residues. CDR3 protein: CASSFGTYPNYGYTF. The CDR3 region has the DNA TGTGCCAGCAGCTTCGGGACCTATCCAAACTATGGCTACACCTTC. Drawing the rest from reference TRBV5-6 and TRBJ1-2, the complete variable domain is DAGVTQSPTHLIKTRGQQVTLRCSPKSGHDTVSWYQQALGQGPQFIFQYYEEEERQRGNFPDRFSGHQFPNYSSELNVNALLLGDSALYLCASSFGTYPNYGYTFGSGTRLTVV.

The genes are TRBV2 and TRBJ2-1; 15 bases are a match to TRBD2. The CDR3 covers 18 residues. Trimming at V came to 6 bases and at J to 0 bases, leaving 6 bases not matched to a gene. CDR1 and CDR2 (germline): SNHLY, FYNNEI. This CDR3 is CASRRTSGRASSYNEQFF. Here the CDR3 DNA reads TGTGCCAGCAGAAGGACTAGCGGGAGGGCGAGCTCCTACAATGAGCAGTTCTTC.

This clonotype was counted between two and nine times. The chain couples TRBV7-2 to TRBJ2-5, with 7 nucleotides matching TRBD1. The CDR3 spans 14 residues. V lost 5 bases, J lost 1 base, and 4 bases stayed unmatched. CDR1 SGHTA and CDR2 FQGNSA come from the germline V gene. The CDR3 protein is CASSRQGPQETQYF. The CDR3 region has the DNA TGTGCCAGCAGCAGACAGGGCCCCCAAGAGACCCAGTACTTC.

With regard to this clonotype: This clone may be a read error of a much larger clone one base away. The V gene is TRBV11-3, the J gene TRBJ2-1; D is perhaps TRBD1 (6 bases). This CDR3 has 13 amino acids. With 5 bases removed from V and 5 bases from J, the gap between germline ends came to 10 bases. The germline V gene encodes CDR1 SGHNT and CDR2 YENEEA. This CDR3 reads CASSAYRDNEQFF. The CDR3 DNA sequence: TGTGCCAGCAGCGCCTACAGGGACAATGAGCAGTTCTTC.

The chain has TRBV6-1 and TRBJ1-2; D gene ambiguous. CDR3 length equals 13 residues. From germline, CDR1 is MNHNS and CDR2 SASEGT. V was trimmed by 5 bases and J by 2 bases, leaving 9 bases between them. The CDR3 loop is CASSRGPNYGYTF. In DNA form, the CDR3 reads TGTGCCAGCAGTCGGGGTCCAAACTATGGCTACACCTTC.

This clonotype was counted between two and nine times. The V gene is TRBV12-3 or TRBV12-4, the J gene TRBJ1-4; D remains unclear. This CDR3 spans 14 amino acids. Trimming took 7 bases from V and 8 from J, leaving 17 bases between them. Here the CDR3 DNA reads TGTGCCAGCACCACCTCCGGCGGAGGCGAAAAACTGTTTTTT. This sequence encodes CASTTSGGGEKLFF.

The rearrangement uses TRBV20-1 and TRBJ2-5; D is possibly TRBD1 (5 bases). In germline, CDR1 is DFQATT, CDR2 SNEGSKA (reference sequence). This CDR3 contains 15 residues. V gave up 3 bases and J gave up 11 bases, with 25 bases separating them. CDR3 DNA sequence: TGCAGTGCTAGTACCCTCTTGCCAGGGCAGAGTGAGCAGTACTTC. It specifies CSASTLLPGQSEQYF.

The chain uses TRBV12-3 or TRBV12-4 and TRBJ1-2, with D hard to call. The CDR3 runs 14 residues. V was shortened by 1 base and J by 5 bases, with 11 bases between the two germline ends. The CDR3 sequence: CASSLGQAGYGYTF. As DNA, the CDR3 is TGTGCCAGCAGTTTAGGGCAGGCTGGTTATGGCTACACCTTC.

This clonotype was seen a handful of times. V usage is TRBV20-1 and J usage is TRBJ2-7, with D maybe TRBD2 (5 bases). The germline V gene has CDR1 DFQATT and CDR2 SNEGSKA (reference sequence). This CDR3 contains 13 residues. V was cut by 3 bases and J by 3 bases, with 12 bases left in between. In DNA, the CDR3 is TGCAGTGCTAGGGCGCGGGCCCTCTACGAGCAGTACTTC. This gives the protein CSARARALYEQYF.

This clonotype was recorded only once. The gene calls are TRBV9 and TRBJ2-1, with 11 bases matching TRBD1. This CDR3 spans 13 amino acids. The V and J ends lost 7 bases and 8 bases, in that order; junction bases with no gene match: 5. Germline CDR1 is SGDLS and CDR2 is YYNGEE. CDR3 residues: CASGTGGRDEQFF. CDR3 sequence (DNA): TGTGCCAGCGGGACAGGGGGTCGGGATGAGCAGTTCTTC.

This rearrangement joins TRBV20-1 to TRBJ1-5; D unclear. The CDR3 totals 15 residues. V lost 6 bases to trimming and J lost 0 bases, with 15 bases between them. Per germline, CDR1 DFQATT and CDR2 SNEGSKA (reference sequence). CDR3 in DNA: TGCAGTGCCAAATACGAGGCTAATAGCAATCAGCCCCAGCATTTT. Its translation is CSAKYEANSNQPQHF.

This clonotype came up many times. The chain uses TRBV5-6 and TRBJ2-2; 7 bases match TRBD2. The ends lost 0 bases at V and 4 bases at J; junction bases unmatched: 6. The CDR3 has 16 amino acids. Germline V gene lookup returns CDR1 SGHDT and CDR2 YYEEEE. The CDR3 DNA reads TGTGCCAGCAGCTTGGCCTCGGGAGGTTTCACCGGGGAGCTGTTTTTT. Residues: CASSLASGGFTGELFF.

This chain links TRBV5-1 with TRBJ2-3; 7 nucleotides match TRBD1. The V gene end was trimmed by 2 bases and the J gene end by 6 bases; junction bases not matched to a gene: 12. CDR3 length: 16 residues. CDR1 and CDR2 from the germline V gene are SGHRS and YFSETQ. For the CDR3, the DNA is TGCGCCAGCAGCTTCAGACGAACAGGGGACACGGATACGCAGTATTTT. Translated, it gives CASSFRRTGDTDTQYF.

For the CDR3, the DNA is TGTGCCAGCAGCCAAGACAGGGACGGGGCAACTAATGAAAAACTGTTTTTT. Amino acids: CASSQDRDGATNEKLFF. V is TRBV4-2 and J is TRBJ1-4, with D possibly being TRBD1 (5 bases). Looked up from germline, CDR1 is LGHNA and CDR2 is YNFKEQ. Trimming removed 0 bases from V and 0 bases from J, with 11 bases in between. The CDR3 has 17 amino acids.

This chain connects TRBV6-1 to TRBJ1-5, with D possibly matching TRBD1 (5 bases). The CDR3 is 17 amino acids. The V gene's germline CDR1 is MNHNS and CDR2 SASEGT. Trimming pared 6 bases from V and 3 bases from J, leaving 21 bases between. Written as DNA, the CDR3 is TGTGCCAGCAGCCCCCCGGGAGGGGCAATGAACAATCAGCCCCAGCATTTT. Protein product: CASSPPGGAMNNQPQHF.

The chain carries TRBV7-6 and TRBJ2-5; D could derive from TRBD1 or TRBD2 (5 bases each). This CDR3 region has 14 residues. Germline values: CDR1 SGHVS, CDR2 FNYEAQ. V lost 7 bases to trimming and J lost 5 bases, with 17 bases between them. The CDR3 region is CASTPLLGVETQYF. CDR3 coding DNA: TGTGCCAGCACCCCTCTACTAGGGGTGGAGACCCAGTACTTC.

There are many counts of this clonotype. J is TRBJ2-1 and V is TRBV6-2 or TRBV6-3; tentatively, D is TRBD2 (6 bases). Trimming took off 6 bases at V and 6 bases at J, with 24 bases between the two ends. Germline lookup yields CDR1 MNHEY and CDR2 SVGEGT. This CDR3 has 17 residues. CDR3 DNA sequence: TGTGCCAGCAGCCCCGACTCGGGAGCGATCTCTGTCAATGAGCAGTTCTTC. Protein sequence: CASSPDSGAISVNEQFF.

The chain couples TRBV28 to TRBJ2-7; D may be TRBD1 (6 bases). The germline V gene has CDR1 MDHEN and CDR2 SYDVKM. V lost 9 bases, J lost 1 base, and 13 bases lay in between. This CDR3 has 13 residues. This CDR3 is CASILRGSYEQYF. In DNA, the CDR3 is TGTGCCAGTATTTTGAGGGGGTCCTACGAGCAGTACTTC. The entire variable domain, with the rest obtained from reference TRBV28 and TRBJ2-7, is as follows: DVKVTQSSRYLVKRTGEKVFLECVQDMDHENMFWYRQDPGLGLRLIYFSYDVKMKEKGDIPEGYSVSREKKERFSLILESASTNQTSMYLCASILRGSYEQYFGPGTRLTVT.

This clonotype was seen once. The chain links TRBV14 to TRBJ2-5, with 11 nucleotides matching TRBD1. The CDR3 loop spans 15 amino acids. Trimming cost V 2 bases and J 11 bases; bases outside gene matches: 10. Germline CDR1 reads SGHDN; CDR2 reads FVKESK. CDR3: CASSQRTGGYNEQYF. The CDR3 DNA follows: TGTGCCAGCAGCCAACGGACAGGGGGCTACAATGAGCAGTACTTC.

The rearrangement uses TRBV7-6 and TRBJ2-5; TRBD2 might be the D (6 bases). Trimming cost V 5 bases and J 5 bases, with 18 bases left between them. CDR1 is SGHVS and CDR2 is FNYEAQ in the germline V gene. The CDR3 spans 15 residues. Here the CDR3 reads CASSPPAGSVETQYF. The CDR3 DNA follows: TGTGCCAGCAGCCCACCAGCGGGTTCTGTGGAGACCCAGTACTTC.

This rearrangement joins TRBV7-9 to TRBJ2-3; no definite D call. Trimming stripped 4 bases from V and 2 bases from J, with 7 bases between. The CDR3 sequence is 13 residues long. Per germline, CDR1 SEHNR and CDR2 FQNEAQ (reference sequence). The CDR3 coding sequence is TGTGCCAGCAGCTCGTATTTCACAGATACGCAGTATTTT. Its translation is CASSSYFTDTQYF.

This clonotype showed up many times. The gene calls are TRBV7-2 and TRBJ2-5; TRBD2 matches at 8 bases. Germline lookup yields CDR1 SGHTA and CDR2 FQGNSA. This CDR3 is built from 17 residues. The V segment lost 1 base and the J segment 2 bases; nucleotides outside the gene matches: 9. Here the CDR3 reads CASSLGGPASGQETQYF. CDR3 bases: TGTGCCAGCAGCTTAGGAGGGCCGGCTAGCGGGCAAGAGACCCAGTACTTC.

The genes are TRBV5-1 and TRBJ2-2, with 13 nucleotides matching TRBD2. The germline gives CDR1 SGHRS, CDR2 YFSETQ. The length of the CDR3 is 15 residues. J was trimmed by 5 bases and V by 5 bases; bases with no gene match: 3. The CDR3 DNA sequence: TGCGCCAGCAGGTCGGGACTAGCGGGGACCGGGGAGCTGTTTTTT. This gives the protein CASRSGLAGTGELFF.

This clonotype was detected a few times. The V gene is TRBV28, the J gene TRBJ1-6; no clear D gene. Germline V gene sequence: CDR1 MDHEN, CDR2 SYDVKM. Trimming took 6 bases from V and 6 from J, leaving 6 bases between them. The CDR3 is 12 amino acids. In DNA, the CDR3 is TGTGCCAGCAGCCGGAGTAATTCACCCCTCCACTTT. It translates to CASSRSNSPLHF.

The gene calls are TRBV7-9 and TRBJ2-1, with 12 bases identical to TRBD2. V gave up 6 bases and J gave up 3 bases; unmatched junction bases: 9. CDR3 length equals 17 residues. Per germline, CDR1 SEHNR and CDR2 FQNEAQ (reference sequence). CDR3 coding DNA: TGTGCCAGCAGATCCCAGGGACTAGCGGGTTTCTACAATGAGCAGTTCTTC. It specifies CASRSQGLAGFYNEQFF.

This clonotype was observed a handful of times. CDR3 DNA sequence: TGTGCCAGCAGCTTGGTTTTGAGGGGCACTGAGCAGTTCTTC. Translating it yields CASSLVLRGTEQFF. The V call is TRBV7-6, the J call TRBJ2-1; D possibly uses TRBD1 or TRBD2 (5 bases each). Germline CDR1 and CDR2: SGHVS and FNYEAQ. Trimming shortened V by 3 bases and J by 9 bases, and 15 bases separated the two germline ends. The CDR3 loop spans 14 amino acids.

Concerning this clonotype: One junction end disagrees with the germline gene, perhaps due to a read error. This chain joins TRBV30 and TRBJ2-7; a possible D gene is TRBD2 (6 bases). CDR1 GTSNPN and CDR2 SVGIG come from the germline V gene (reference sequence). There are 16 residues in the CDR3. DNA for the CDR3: TGTGCCTGGAGTGTAATGCGGGGCCCTTTTTATTACGGGCAGTACTTC. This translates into CAWSVMRGPFYYGQYF.

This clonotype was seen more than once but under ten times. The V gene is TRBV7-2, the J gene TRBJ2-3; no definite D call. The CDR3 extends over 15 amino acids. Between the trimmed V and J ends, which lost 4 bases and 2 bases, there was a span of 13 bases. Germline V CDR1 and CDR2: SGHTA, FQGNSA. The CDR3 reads CASSSLDHPTDTQYF. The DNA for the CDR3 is TGTGCCAGCAGCTCCCTGGACCATCCCACAGATACGCAGTATTTT.

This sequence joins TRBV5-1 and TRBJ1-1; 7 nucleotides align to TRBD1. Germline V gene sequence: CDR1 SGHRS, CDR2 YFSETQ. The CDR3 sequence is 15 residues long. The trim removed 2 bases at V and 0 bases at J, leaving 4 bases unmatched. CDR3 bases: TGCGCCAGCAGCTTAGCGGGACAGTTGAACACTGAAGCTTTCTTT. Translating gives CASSLAGQLNTEAFF.

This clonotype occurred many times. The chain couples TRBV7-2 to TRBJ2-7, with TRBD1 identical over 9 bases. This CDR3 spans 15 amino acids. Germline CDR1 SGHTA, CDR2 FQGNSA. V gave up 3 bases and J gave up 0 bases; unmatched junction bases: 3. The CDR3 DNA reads TGTGCCAGCAGCTTGGACAGGGGCAGCTCCTACGAGCAGTACTTC. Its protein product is CASSLDRGSSYEQYF.

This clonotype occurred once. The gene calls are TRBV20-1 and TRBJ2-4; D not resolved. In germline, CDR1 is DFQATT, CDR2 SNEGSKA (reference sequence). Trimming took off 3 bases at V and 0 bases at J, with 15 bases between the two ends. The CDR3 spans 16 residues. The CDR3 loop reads CSASNAQVIAKNIQYF. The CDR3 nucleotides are TGCAGTGCTAGCAACGCCCAGGTTATAGCCAAAAACATTCAGTACTTC.